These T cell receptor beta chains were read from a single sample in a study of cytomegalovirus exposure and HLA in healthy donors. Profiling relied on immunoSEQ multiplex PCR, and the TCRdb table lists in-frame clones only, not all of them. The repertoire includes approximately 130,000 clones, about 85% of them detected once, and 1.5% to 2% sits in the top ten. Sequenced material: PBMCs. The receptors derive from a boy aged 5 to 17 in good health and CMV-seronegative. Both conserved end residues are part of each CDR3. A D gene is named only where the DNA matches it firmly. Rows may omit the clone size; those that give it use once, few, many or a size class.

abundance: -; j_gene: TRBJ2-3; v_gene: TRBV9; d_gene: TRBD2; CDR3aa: CASSPSGGGTDTQYF; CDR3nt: TGTGCCAGCAGCCCTAGCGGGGGGGGCACAGATACGCAGTATTTT
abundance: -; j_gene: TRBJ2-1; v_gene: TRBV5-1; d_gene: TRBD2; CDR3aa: CANSLGGSSYNEQFF; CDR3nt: TGCGCCAACAGCTTAGGCGGGAGCTCCTACAATGAGCAGTTCTTC
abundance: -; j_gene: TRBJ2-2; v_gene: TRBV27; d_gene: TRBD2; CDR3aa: CASSLASGRANTGELFF; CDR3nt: TGTGCCAGCAGTTTGGCTAGCGGGAGGGCAAACACCGGGGAGCTGTTTTTT
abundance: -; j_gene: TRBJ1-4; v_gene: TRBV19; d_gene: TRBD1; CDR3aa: CASISGAAQGAPLGTNEKLFF; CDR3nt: TGTGCCAGTATTTCCGGGGCCGCGCAGGGGGCCCCCCTGGGCACTAATGAAAAACTGTTTTTT
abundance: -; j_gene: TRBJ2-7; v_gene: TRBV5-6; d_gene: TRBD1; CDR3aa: CASSLAAGQGAYEQYF; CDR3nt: TGTGCCAGCAGCTTGGCCGCGGGACAGGGGGCTTACGAGCAGTACTTC
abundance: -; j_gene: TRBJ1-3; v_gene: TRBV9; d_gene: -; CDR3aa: CASSVAKHSGNTIYF; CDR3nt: TGTGCCAGCAGCGTAGCAAAACACTCTGGAAACACCATATATTTT
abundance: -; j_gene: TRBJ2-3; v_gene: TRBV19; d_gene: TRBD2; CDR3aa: CASSTLAGGGTDTQYF; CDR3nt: TGTGCCAGTAGTACCCTAGCGGGAGGAGGTACAGATACGCAGTATTTT
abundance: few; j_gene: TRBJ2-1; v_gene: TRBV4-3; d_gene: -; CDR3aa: CASSLRSGLAQNNEQFF; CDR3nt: TGCGCCAGCAGCCTACGATCGGGGCTAGCGCAGAACAATGAGCAGTTCTTC
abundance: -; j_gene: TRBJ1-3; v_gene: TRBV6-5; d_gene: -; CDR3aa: CASSYQGSSGNTIYF; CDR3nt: TGTGCCAGCAGTTACCAGGGGAGCTCTGGAAACACCATATATTTT
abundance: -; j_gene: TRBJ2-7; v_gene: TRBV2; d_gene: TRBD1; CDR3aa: CASTGGVYSYEQYF; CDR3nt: TGTGCCAGCACAGGGGGCGTCTATTCCTACGAGCAGTACTTC
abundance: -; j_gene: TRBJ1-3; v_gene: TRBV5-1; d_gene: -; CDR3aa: CASSLGTLSRTGNTIYF; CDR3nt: TGCGCCAGCAGCTTGGGGACATTATCCAGGACTGGAAACACCATATATTTT
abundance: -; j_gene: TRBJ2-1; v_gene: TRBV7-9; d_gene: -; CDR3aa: CASSPPDGAYNEQFF; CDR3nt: TGTGCCAGCAGCCCGCCGGACGGGGCCTACAATGAGCAGTTCTTC
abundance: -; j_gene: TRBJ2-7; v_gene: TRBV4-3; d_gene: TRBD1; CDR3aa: CASSQAWTGAYEQYF; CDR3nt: TGCGCCAGCAGCCAAGCATGGACAGGGGCCTACGAGCAGTACTTC
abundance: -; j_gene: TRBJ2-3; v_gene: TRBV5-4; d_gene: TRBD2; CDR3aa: CASSWSTSGGAGGADTQYF; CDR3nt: TGTGCCAGCAGCTGGAGTACTAGCGGGGGGGCAGGTGGGGCAGATACGCAGTATTTT
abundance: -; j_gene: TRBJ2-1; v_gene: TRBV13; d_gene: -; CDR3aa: CASSPQANEQFF; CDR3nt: TGTGCCAGCAGCCCCCAGGCCAATGAGCAGTTCTTC
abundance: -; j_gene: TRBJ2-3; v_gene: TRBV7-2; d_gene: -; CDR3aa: CASSLAREDTQYF; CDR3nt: TGTGCCAGCAGCTTAGCTAGAGAGGATACGCAGTATTTT
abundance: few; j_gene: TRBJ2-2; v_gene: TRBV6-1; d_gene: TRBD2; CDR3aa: CASSDGAGVGSGELFF; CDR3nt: TGTGCCAGCAGTGATGGGGCGGGGGTAGGCTCCGGGGAGCTGTTTTTT
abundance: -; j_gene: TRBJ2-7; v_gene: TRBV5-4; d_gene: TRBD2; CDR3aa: CASSFRTSGYEQYF; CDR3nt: TGTGCCAGCAGCTTCCGGACTAGCGGGTACGAGCAGTACTTC
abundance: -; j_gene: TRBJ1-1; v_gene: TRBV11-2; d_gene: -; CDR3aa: CASSSDWPLNTEAFF; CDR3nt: TGTGCCAGCAGCTCAGACTGGCCCTTGAACACTGAAGCTTTCTTT
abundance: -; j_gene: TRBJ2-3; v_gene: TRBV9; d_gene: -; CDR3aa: CASSVAAGLDTQYF; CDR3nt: TGTGCCAGCAGCGTCGCAGCGGGTTTAGATACGCAGTATTTT
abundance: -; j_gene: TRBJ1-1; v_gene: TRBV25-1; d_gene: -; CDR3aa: CASSEQAGLNTEAFF; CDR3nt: TGTGCCAGCAGTGAGCAAGCGGGGTTGAACACTGAAGCTTTCTTT
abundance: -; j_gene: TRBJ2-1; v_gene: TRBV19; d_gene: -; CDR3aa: CASSISPRSEQFF; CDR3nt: TGTGCCAGTAGTATAAGCCCACGAAGTGAGCAGTTCTTC
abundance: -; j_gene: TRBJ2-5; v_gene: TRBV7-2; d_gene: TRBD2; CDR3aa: CASSLGVAGGQETQYF; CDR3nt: TGTGCCAGCAGCCTCGGAGTAGCGGGGGGGCAAGAGACCCAGTACTTC
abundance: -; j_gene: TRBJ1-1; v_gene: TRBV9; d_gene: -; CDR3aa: CASSARGRTEAFF; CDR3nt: TGTGCCAGCAGCGCCAGGGGTAGGACTGAAGCTTTCTTT
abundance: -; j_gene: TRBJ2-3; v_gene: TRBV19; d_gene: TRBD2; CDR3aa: CASRKSTSADTQYF; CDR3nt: TGTGCCAGCCGTAAAAGCACTAGCGCAGATACGCAGTATTTT
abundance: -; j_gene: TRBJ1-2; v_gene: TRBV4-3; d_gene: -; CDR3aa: CASSQDNARGGYTF; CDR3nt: TGCGCCAGCAGCCAAGATAATGCCAGGGGTGGCTACACCTTC
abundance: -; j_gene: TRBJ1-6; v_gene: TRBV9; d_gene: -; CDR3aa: CASSVEERTNSPLHF; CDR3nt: TGTGCCAGCAGCGTAGAGGAGCGGACCAATTCACCCCTCCACTTT
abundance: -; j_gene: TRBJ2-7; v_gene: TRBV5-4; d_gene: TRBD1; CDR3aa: CASSLGQGDYEQYF; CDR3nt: TGTGCCAGCAGCTTGGGACAGGGTGACTACGAGCAGTACTTC